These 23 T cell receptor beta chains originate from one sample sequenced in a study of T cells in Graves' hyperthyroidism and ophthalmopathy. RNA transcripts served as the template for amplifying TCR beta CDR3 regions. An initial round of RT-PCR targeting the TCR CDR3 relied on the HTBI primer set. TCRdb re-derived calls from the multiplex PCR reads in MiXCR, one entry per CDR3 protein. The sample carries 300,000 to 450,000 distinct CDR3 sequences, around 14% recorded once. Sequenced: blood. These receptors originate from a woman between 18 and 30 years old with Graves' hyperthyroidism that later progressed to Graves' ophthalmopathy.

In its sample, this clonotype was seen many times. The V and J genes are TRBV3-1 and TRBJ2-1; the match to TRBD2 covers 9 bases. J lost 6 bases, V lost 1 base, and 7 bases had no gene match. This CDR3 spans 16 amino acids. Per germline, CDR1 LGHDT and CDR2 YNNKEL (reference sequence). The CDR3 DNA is TGTGCCAGCAGCCAAGTAGCGGGAGAGGTGCGCAATGAGCAGTTCTTC. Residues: CASSQVAGEVRNEQFF.

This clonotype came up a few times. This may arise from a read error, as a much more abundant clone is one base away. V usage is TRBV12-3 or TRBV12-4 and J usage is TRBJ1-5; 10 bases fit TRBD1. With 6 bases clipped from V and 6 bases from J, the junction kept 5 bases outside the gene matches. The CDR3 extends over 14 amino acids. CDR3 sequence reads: CASRVRTGGQPQHF. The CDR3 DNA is TGTGCCAGCAGGGTTAGGACAGGGGGTCAGCCCCAGCATTTT.

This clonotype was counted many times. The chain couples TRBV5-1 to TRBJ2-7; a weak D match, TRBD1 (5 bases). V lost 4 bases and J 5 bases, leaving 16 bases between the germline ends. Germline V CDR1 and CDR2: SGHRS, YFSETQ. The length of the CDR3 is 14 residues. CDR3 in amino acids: CASSLGHRSDEQYF. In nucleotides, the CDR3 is TGCGCCAGCAGCCTTGGACATCGCTCGGACGAGCAGTACTTC. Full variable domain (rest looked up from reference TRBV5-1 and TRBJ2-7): KAGVTQTPRYLIKTRGQQVTLSCSPISGHRSVSWYQQTPGQGLQFLFEYFSETQRNKGNFPGRFSGRQFSNSRSEMNVSTLELGDSALYLCASSLGHRSDEQYFGPGTRLTVT.

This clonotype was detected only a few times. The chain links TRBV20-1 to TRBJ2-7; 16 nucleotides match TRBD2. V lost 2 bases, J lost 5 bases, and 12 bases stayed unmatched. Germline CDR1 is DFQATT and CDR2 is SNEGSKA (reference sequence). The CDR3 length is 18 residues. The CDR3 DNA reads TGCAGTGCTAGAAGTGTGGGACTAGCGGGAGGGCGTTTCCACGAGCAGTACTTC. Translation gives CSARSVGLAGGRFHEQYF.

CDR3 loop: CSARDRGRAGETQYF. Written as DNA, the CDR3 is TGCAGTGCTAGAGATCGAGGCAGGGCAGGGGAGACCCAGTACTTC. The chain links TRBV20-1 to TRBJ2-5, with D tentatively TRBD1 (5 bases). The germline CDR1 and CDR2 sequences are DFQATT and SNEGSKA (reference sequence). V gave up 0 bases and J gave up 5 bases, with 16 bases separating them. CDR3 size: 15 residues.

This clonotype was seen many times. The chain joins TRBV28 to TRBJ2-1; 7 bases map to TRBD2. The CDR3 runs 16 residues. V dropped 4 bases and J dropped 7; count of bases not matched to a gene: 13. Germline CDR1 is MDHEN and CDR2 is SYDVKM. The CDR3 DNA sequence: TGTGCCAGCAGTTCCCCGGGCATGGCGGGAGTGAATGAGCAGTTCTTC. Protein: CASSSPGMAGVNEQFF.

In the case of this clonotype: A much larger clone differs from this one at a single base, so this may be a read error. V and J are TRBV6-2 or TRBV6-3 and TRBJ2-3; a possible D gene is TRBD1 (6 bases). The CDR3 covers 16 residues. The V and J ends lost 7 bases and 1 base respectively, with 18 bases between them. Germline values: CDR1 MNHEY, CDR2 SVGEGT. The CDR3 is CASNPGQGLRTDTQYF. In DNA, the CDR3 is TGTGCCAGCAATCCGGGACAAGGGCTGCGCACAGATACGCAGTATTTT.

In nucleotides, the CDR3 is TGTGCCACCAGCAGAGATTCATTCCAGCCCCAGCATTTT. Translating it yields CATSRDSFQPQHF. The genes are TRBV15 and TRBJ1-5; no firm D call. The V gene's germline CDR1 is LNHNV and CDR2 YYDKDF (reference sequence). The CDR3 runs 13 residues. Trimming removed 0 bases at V and 7 bases at J, with 7 bases between. The whole variable domain, filled in from reference TRBV15 and TRBJ1-5, reads DAMVIQNPRYQVTQFGKPVTLSCSQTLNHNVMYWYQQKSSQAPKLLFHYYDKDFNNEADTPDNFQSRRPNTSFCFLDIRSPGLGDTAMYLCATSRDSFQPQHFGDGTRLSIL.

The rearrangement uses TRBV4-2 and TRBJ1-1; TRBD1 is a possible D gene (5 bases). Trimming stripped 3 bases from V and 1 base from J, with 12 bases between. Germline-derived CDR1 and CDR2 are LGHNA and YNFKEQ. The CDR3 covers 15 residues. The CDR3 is CASSHPGLSNTEAFF. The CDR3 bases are TGTGCCAGCAGCCACCCGGGGCTCTCGAACACTGAAGCTTTCTTT.

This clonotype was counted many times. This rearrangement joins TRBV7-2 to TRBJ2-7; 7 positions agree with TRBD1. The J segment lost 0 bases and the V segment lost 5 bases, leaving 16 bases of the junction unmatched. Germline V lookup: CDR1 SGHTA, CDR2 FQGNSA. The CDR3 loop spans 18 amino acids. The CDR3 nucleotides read TGTGCCAGCAGCCTTAGGGGGCGAGGAAGGGGTTCCTCCTACGAGCAGTACTTC. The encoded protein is CASSLRGRGRGSSYEQYF.

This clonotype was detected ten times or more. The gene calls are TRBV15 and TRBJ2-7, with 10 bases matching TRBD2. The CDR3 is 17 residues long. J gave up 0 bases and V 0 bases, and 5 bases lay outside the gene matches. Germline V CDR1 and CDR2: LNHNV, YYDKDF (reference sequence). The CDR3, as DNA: TGTGCCACCAGCAGAGAAACTAGCGGGACCAGCTCCTACGAGCAGTACTTC. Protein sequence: CATSRETSGTSSYEQYF.

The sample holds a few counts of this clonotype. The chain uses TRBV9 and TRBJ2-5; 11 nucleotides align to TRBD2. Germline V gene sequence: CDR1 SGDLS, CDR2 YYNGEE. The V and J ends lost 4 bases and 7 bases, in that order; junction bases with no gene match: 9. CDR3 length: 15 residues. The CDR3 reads CASSPTLAGGRTQYF. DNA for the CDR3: TGTGCCAGCAGCCCCACCTTAGCGGGGGGGCGGACCCAGTACTTC.

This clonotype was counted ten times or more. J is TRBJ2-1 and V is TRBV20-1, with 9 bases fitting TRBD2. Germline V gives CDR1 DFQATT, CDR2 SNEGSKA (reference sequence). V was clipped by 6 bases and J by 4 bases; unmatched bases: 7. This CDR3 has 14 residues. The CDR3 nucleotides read TGCAGTGCACCATTAGCGGGAGATTACAATGAGCAGTTCTTC. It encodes CSAPLAGDYNEQFF.

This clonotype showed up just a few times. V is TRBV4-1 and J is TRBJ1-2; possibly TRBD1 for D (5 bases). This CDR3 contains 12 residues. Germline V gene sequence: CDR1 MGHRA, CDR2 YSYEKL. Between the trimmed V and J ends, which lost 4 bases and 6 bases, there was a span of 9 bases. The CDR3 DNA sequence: TGCGCCAGCAGCCGGGGAGGGGATGGCTACACCTTC. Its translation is CASSRGGDGYTF.

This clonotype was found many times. For the CDR3, the DNA is TGTGCCAGCAGTCCCCCCGGGACAGGGTCCTACAATGAGCAGTTCTTC. Residues: CASSPPGTGSYNEQFF. This chain uses TRBV12-3 or TRBV12-4 with TRBJ2-1, with TRBD1 matching 9 bases. V lost 5 bases, J lost 1 base, and 6 bases stayed unmatched. This CDR3 is 16 amino acids long.

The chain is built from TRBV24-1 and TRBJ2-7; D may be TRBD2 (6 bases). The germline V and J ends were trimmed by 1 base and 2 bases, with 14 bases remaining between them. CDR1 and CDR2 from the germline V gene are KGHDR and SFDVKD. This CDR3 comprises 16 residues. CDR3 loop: CATSDFRDSNPYEQYF. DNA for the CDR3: TGTGCCACCAGTGATTTCCGGGACTCAAATCCCTACGAGCAGTACTTC.

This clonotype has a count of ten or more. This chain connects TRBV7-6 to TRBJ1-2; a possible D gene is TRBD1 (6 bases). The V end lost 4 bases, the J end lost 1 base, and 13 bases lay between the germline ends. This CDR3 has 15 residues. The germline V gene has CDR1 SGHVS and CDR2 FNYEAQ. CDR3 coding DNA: TGTGCCAGCAGCTCGGACAGCAAACTTAACTATGGCTACACCTTC. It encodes CASSSDSKLNYGYTF.

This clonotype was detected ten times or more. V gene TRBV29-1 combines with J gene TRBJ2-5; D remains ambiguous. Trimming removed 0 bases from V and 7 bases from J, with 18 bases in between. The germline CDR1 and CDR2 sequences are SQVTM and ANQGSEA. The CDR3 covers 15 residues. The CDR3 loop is CSVEDGSAEDPTQYF. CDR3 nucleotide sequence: TGCAGCGTTGAAGATGGCAGTGCGGAAGATCCGACCCAGTACTTC.

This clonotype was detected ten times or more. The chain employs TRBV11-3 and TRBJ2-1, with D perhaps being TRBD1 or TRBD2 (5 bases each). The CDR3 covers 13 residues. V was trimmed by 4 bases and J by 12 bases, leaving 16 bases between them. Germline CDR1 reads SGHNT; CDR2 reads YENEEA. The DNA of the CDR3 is TGTGCCAGCAGCTCAGCCGGGGCTCCGGGGCAGTTCTTC. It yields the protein CASSSAGAPGQFF.

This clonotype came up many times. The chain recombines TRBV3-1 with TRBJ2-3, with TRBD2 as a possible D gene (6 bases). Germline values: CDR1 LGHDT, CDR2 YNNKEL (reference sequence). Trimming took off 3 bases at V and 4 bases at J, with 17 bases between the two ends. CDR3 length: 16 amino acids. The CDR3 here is CASSHRDFLVADTQYF. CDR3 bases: TGTGCCAGCAGCCACCGGGACTTTCTGGTCGCAGATACGCAGTATTTT.

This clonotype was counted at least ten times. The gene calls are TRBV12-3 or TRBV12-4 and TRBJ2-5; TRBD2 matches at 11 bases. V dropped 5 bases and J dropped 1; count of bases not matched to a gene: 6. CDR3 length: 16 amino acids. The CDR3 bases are TGTGCCAGCAGTGTTACTAGCGGGAGTGGCCAAGAGACCCAGTACTTC. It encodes CASSVTSGSGQETQYF.

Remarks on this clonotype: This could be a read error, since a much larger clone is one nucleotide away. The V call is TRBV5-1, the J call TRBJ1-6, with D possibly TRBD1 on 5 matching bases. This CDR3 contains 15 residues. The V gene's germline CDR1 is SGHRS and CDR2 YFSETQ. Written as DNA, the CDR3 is TGCGCCAGCAGCCCTGGTGGGGACTATAATCCACCCCTCCACTTT. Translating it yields CASSPGGDYNPPLHF.

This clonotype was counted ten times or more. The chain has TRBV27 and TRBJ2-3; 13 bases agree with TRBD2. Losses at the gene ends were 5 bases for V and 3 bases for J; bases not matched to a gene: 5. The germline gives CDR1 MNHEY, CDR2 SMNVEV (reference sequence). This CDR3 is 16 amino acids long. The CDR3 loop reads CASSMGTSGTTDTQYF. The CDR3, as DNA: TGTGCCAGCAGTATGGGGACTAGCGGGACTACAGATACGCAGTATTTT.